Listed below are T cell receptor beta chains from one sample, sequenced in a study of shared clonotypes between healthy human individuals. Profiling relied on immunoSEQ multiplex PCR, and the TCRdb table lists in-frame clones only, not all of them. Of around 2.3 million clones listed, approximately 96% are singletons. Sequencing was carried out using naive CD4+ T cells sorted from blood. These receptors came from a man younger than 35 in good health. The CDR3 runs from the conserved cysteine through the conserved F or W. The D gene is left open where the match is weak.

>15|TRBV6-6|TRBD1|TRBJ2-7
TGTGCCAGCAGTTACTCTGACAGGGGATCCTACGAGCAGTACTTC
CASSYSDRGSYEQYF
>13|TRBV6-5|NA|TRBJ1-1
TGTGCCAGCAGTTACTGGCAGTCCACTGAAGCTTTCTTT
CASSYWQSTEAFF
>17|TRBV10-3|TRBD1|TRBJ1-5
TGTGCCATCAGTGACGGGGACAGGGGGCCTAGCAATCAGCCCCAGCATTTT
CAISDGDRGPSNQPQHF
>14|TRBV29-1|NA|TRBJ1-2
TGCAGCGTTGATCGGCGTCAGGGGATGGATGGCTACACCTTC
CSVDRRQGMDGYTF
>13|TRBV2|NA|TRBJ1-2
TGTGCCAGCAGTGAATCAGGGACCTATGGCTACACCTTC
CASSESGTYGYTF
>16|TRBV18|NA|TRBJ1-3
TGTGCCAGCTCACCAGTTAAAGGAACCTCTGGAAACACCATATATTTT
CASSPVKGTSGNTIYF
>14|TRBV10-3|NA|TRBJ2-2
TGTGCCATCGGGGGCCAGGGAGGCCCCGGGGAGCTGTTTTTT
CAIGGQGGPGELFF
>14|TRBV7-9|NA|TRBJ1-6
TGTGCCAGCAGCCCGGACAGTGATAATTCACCCCTCCACTTT
CASSPDSDNSPLHF
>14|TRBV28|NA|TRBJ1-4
TGTGCCAGCAGTTTCCCGGGACATTCAGAAAAACTGTTTTTT
CASSFPGHSEKLFF
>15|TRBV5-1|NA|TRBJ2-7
TGCGCCAGCAGCTTTTTGGGACCCCCTCTCTACGAGCAGTACTTC
CASSFLGPPLYEQYF
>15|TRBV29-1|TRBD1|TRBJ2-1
TGCAGCGTTAAAAGGACAGGGGAAGGCTACAATGAGCAGTTCTTC
CSVKRTGEGYNEQFF
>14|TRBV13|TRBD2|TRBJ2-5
TGTGCCAGCAGCCCAGGACTAGCGGGAGAGACCCAGTACTTC
CASSPGLAGETQYF
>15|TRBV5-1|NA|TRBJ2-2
TGCGCCAGCAGCTTGGGCGGGGTGAACACCGGGGAGCTGTTTTTT
CASSLGGVNTGELFF
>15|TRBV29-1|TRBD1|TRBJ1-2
TGCAGCGTGGGGGGACAGGGGGCCGGTTTCTATGGCTACACCTTC
CSVGGQGAGFYGYTF
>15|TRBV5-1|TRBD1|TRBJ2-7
TGCGCCAGCAGCTTGGCGGGACAGGGACCTAACGAGCAGTACTTC
CASSLAGQGPNEQYF